This is a list of T cell receptor beta chains from one sample in a study of T cell repertoires in cytomegalovirus infection. Their antigens remain unidentified. MiXCR, applied by TCRdb to the reads, yields one record per CDR3 protein. The top ten clones hold 9.5% to 15% of a sample with roughly 860,000 distinct CDR3 sequences, 30% to 35% of them seen once. The input for sequencing was cultured CD8+ T cells from PBMCs, taken from culture after CMV antigen stimulation. The source is a human donor in good health (CMV status not recorded). Some clones in this sample may be carry-over from other donors' samples. Each CDR3 is given with its conserved first and last residue. Fields, in order: D gene, V gene, clone size, J gene, CDR3 protein, CDR3 DNA. The D gene is left open where the match is weak. Size values are once, few and many counts, or a class for expanded clones, and some rows have none.

NA	TRBV27	few	TRBJ2-3	CASSSSSVAPTSTDTQYF	TGTGCCAGCAGTTCGTCTAGCGTTGCCCCCACTAGCACAGATACGCAGTATTTT
NA	TRBV5-4	NA	TRBJ1-3	CAAGPGPNTIYF	TGTGCCGCCGGACCCGGTCCCAACACCATATATTTT
TRBD2	TRBV7-8	many	TRBJ2-3	CASSLAHASGGAQYF	TGTGCCAGCAGCTTAGCGCATGCTAGCGGGGGGGCGCAGTATTTT
TRBD1	TRBV7-2	many	TRBJ2-5	CASSFETGFGETQYF	TGTGCCAGCAGCTTTGAGACAGGGTTCGGAGAGACCCAGTACTTC
TRBD1	TRBV27	NA	TRBJ2-1	CASSPSGTGNEQFF	TGTGCCAGTAGCCCATCCGGGACAGGGAATGAGCAGTTCTTC
TRBD1	TRBV7-8	many	TRBJ2-1	CASSLGGTAYYNEQFF	TGTGCCAGCAGCTTAGGTGGGACAGCCTATTACAATGAGCAGTTCTTC
NA	TRBV27	few	TRBJ2-1	CASSTGSNSNEQFF	TGTGCCAGCAGCACCGGGAGCAACAGCAATGAGCAGTTCTTC
NA	TRBV6-5	NA	TRBJ1-2	CASTLGGGNYGYTF	TGTGCCAGCACCCTTGGGGGGGGCAACTATGGCTACACCTTC
TRBD2	TRBV4-2	many	TRBJ2-3	CASSRGLAGGYTDTQYF	TGTGCCAGCAGCCGAGGACTAGCGGGGGGGTACACAGATACGCAGTATTTT
TRBD1	TRBV12-5	NA	TRBJ1-1	CASGLVGQENTEAFF	TGTGCTAGTGGTTTGGTAGGACAGGAGAACACTGAAGCTTTCTTT
TRBD2	TRBV5-4	few	TRBJ2-4	CASSWGGAKNIQYF	TGTGCCAGCAGTTGGGGGGGAGCCAAAAACATTCAGTACTTC
NA	TRBV7-9	NA	TRBJ1-6	CASSFATDRTDSPLHF	TGTGCCAGCAGCTTCGCCACAGACAGAACCGATTCACCCCTCCACTTT
TRBD1	TRBV6-5	NA	TRBJ1-1	CASSYSLQGASTEAFF	TGTGCCAGCAGTTACTCACTTCAGGGGGCGAGCACTGAAGCTTTCTTT
NA	TRBV6-5	NA	TRBJ1-1	CASSYSRGVRTEAFF	TGTGCCAGCAGTTACTCGAGGGGGGTGCGAACTGAAGCTTTCTTT
TRBD1	TRBV6-5	NA	TRBJ2-7	CASAPGQGPLDEQYF	TGTGCCAGCGCCCCCGGACAGGGGCCTCTTGACGAGCAGTACTTC
NA	TRBV5-1	few	TRBJ1-1	CASSPEAGGDEAFF	TGCGCCAGCAGCCCCGAGGCGGGCGGGGATGAAGCTTTCTTT
TRBD2	TRBV7-9	many	TRBJ2-3	CASSLTSRNTDTQYF	TGTGCCAGCAGCTTGACTAGCAGAAACACAGATACGCAGTATTTT
TRBD2	TRBV2	NA	TRBJ2-3	CASSGGLAGTTDTQYF	TGTGCCAGCAGTGGGGGACTAGCGGGGACGACAGATACGCAGTATTTT
NA	TRBV6-1	NA	TRBJ2-3	CASSEWQLLTDTQYF	TGTGCCAGCAGTGAATGGCAGCTTCTCACAGATACGCAGTATTTT
TRBD1	TRBV20-1	NA	TRBJ1-5	CSARGDRYNQPQHF	TGCAGTGCTAGGGGGGACAGATACAATCAGCCCCAGCATTTT
TRBD1	TRBV9	few	TRBJ1-4	CASSGSGTVNEKLFF	TGTGCCAGCAGCGGGTCCGGGACAGTGAATGAAAAACTGTTTTTT
TRBD1	TRBV10-3	NA	TRBJ1-2	CAIRGDRTNYGYTF	TGTGCCATCAGGGGGGACAGGACTAACTATGGCTACACCTTC
TRBD2	TRBV13	NA	TRBJ2-1	CASTPPGLADNEQFF	TGTGCCAGCACCCCCCCGGGACTAGCGGACAATGAGCAGTTCTTC
TRBD2	TRBV12-3/TRBV12-4	many	TRBJ2-1	CASSLMGTSDNEQFF	TGTGCCAGCAGTTTAATGGGGACTAGCGACAATGAGCAGTTCTTC
NA	TRBV7-3	few	TRBJ1-4	CASSLILGEKLFF	TGTGCCAGCAGCTTAATTCTAGGTGAAAAACTGTTTTTT
NA	TRBV10-3	few	TRBJ1-2	CAILGNYGYTF	TGTGCCATCTTAGGGAACTATGGCTACACCTTC